The 29 T cell receptor beta chains below were found in one sample sequenced in a study of T cell responses to AZD1222 COVID-19 vaccine. Sequencing used immunoSEQ multiplex PCR; TCRdb keeps in-frame clones, though not all of them. The repertoire holds 85,000 to 130,000 clones, around 89% seen once, with about 19% in the top ten. This material consisted of peripheral blood, taken on day 0 of AZD1222 vaccination. Receptors were obtained from an adult in good health.

J is TRBJ2-2 and V is TRBV30; 7 bases match TRBD1. Looked up from germline, CDR1 is GTSNPN and CDR2 is SVGIG (reference sequence). V shed 8 bases, J shed 3 bases, and the junction held 12 bases outside the gene matches. CDR3 size: 15 residues. The CDR3 coding sequence is TGTGCCCGCCAAGGGGGCAGGGCGGACACCGGGGAGCTGTTTTTT. The encoded protein is CARQGGRADTGELFF.

The chain joins TRBV5-8 to TRBJ1-4; D gene ambiguous. The CDR3 runs to 15 residues. The germline V and J ends were trimmed by 0 bases and 6 bases, with 12 bases remaining between them. CDR1 SGHTS and CDR2 YDEGEE come from the germline V gene. The CDR3 reads CASSLVSVFYEKLFF. CDR3 DNA sequence: TGTGCCAGCAGCTTGGTGTCGGTTTTTTATGAAAAACTGTTTTTT.

This chain uses TRBV6-1 with TRBJ1-1; 8 nucleotides align to TRBD1. With V trimmed by 2 bases and J by 5 bases, 4 bases remained unmatched. The CDR3 runs 14 residues. Germline V gene data show CDR1 as MNHNS and CDR2 as SASEGT. CDR3 region: CASSERQGPTEAFF. DNA of the CDR3: TGTGCCAGCAGTGAAAGACAGGGGCCGACTGAAGCTTTCTTT.

V usage is TRBV7-6 and J usage is TRBJ1-1, with D tentatively TRBD1 (5 bases). The CDR3 spans 16 residues. Germline V gene sequence: CDR1 SGHVS, CDR2 FNYEAQ. V gave up 2 bases and J gave up 0 bases, with 13 bases separating them. CDR3: CASSLREGDMNTEAFF. CDR3 nucleotides: TGTGCCAGCAGCTTACGGGAAGGGGATATGAACACTGAAGCTTTCTTT. Full variable domain (rest looked up from reference TRBV7-6 and TRBJ1-1): GAGVSQSPRYKVTKRGQDVALRCDPISGHVSLYWYRQALGQGPEFLTYFNYEAQQDKSGLPNDRFSAERPEGSISTLTIQRTEQRDSAMYRCASSLREGDMNTEAFFGQGTRLTVV.

This clone appeared once. The rearrangement links TRBV5-1 to TRBJ2-7; perhaps TRBD2 as D (5 bases). With 1 base removed from V and 3 bases from J, the gap between germline ends came to 11 bases. Germline V lookup: CDR1 SGHRS, CDR2 YFSETQ. This CDR3 is built from 14 residues. In DNA form, the CDR3 reads TGCGCCAGCAGCTTGATCGAGGGCCGCTACGAGCAGTACTTC. Translating it yields CASSLIEGRYEQYF.

This chain links TRBV11-2 with TRBJ2-7; TRBD1 matches at 7 bases. This CDR3 comprises 15 residues. Germline loops: CDR1 SGHAT, CDR2 FQNNGV. Germline trimming cut 0 bases from V and 3 bases from J; bases unmatched to any gene: 5. The CDR3 loop reads CASSLDRDRLYEQYF. The CDR3 DNA reads TGTGCCAGCAGCTTAGATCGGGACAGACTCTACGAGCAGTACTTC.

The chain carries TRBV7-8 and TRBJ1-2; 7 nucleotides agree with TRBD1. Germline-derived CDR1 and CDR2 are SGHVS and FQNEAQ. This CDR3 region has 13 residues. V gave up 5 bases and J gave up 7 bases; unmatched junction bases: 7. CDR3 amino acids: CASSREGARGYTF. CDR3 DNA sequence: TGTGCCAGCAGCCGGGAGGGGGCGCGTGGCTACACCTTC.

This CDR3 reads CASSVEAGRDTGELFF. As DNA, the CDR3 is TGTGCCAGCAGCGTAGAGGCGGGACGCGACACCGGGGAGCTGTTTTTT. This chain joins TRBV9 and TRBJ2-2, with D possibly TRBD2 on 6 matching bases. Germline assignment: CDR1 SGDLS and CDR2 YYNGEE. V was cut by 0 bases and J by 3 bases, with 12 bases left in between. The CDR3 contains 16 residues.

The V and J genes are TRBV19 and TRBJ2-2; no clear D gene. CDR1 and CDR2 (germline): LNHDA, SQIVND (reference sequence). CDR3 length equals 21 residues. V gave up 3 bases and J gave up 0 bases, with 26 bases separating them. The CDR3 region has the DNA TGTGCCAGTAGTATCATAAGGCAGTTACTTCAAGAAAGAACGAACACCGGGGAGCTGTTTTTT. The encoded protein is CASSIIRQLLQERTNTGELFF.

The V gene is TRBV11-2, the J gene TRBJ1-4; D remains ambiguous. Germline lookup yields CDR1 SGHAT and CDR2 FQNNGV. The CDR3 extends over 15 amino acids. Trimming pared 1 base from V and 3 bases from J, leaving 9 bases between. CDR3 protein: CASSLGGIANEKLFF. The CDR3 nucleotides read TGTGCCAGCAGCTTAGGAGGGATAGCTAATGAAAAACTGTTTTTT.

This rearrangement joins TRBV6-5 to TRBJ1-1; D gene ambiguous. The V gene lost 6 bases and the J gene lost 1 base, with 15 bases spanning the gap. This CDR3 spans 15 amino acids. Germline V CDR1 and CDR2: MNHEY, SVGAGI. CDR3 nucleotide sequence: TGTGCCAGCAGGTCCTACGAGGTGAGGAACACTGAAGCTTTCTTT. Translation: CASRSYEVRNTEAFF.

The gene calls are TRBV6-5 and TRBJ2-6; D not resolved. The CDR3 has 13 residues. Trimming pared 10 bases from V and 0 bases from J, leaving 7 bases between. From germline, CDR1 is MNHEY and CDR2 SVGAGI. CDR3 sequence (DNA): TGTGCCACCCAACGCTCTGGGGCCAACGTCCTGACTTTC. Translating gives CATQRSGANVLTF.

The V call is TRBV3-1 (or the pseudogene TRBV3-2), the J call TRBJ1-1; unclear D gene. Germline V gene data show CDR1 as LGHDT and CDR2 as YNNKEL (reference sequence). The CDR3 extends over 14 amino acids. V was trimmed by 1 base and J by 7 bases, leaving 13 bases between them. CDR3 in amino acids: CASSQADWGVEAFF. The CDR3 nucleotides are TGTGCCAGCAGCCAAGCTGATTGGGGAGTTGAAGCTTTCTTT.

The rearrangement joins TRBV5-6 to TRBJ1-1; tentative D call: TRBD1 (5 bases). CDR3 length: 16 amino acids. The germline V and J ends were trimmed by 2 bases and 0 bases, with 14 bases remaining between them. The germline V gene encodes CDR1 SGHDT and CDR2 YYEEEE. In nucleotides, the CDR3 is TGTGCCAGCAGCTTTGGTTCTGGGGCAGTGAACACTGAAGCTTTCTTT. Amino acid sequence: CASSFGSGAVNTEAFF. Combining the CDR3 with reference TRBV5-6 and TRBJ1-1 gives the whole variable domain DAGVTQSPTHLIKTRGQQVTLRCSPKSGHDTVSWYQQALGQGPQFIFQYYEEEERQRGNFPDRFSGHQFPNYSSELNVNALLLGDSALYLCASSFGSGAVNTEAFFGQGTRLTVV.

J is TRBJ1-3 and V is TRBV7-9; a weak D match, TRBD1 (5 bases). V was clipped by 5 bases and J by 0 bases, with 11 bases between them. Germline CDR1 SEHNR, CDR2 FQNEAQ (reference sequence). This CDR3 has 15 amino acids. The CDR3 DNA sequence: TGTGCCAGCAGCCTCCAGGGCGACTCTGGAAACACCATATATTTT. This encodes CASSLQGDSGNTIYF.

The chain employs TRBV3-1 (or the pseudogene TRBV3-2) and TRBJ1-2; D not resolved. The CDR3 contains 14 residues. The V gene lost 0 bases and the J gene lost 4 bases, with 9 bases spanning the gap. Germline CDR1 is LGHDT and CDR2 is YNNKEL (reference sequence). The CDR3 protein is CASSQEGPGYGYTF. The CDR3, as DNA: TGTGCCAGCAGCCAAGAAGGGCCCGGCTATGGCTACACCTTC.

As regards this clone: This specimen includes other DNA sequences encoding the same CDR3. The chain is built from TRBV27 and TRBJ1-3; D gene uncertain. The CDR3 spans 13 residues. Trimming removed 0 bases at V and 3 bases at J, with 3 bases between. The germline gives CDR1 MNHEY, CDR2 SMNVEV (reference sequence). CDR3 nucleotides: TGTGCCAGCAGTTTATCTCGTGGAAACACCATATATTTT. This codes for CASSLSRGNTIYF.

The rearrangement links TRBV10-2 to TRBJ1-3; D might be TRBD1 (6 bases). The V and J ends lost 4 bases and 0 bases respectively, with 13 bases between them. CDR3 length: 16 residues. The germline CDR1 and CDR2 sequences are WSHSY and SAAADI. CDR3 sequence: CASSARDMSSGNTIYF. CDR3 DNA: TGCGCCAGCAGTGCCAGGGACATGAGCTCTGGAAACACCATATATTTT.

V gene TRBV5-1 combines with J gene TRBJ1-1; 8 nucleotides align to TRBD1. Germline V gene sequence: CDR1 SGHRS, CDR2 YFSETQ. CDR3 length: 16 residues. V lost 0 bases and J lost 4; bases outside the gene matches: 8. The CDR3 spells CASSLGAAGQATEAFF. For the CDR3, the DNA is TGCGCCAGCAGCTTGGGGGCCGCGGGACAGGCCACTGAAGCTTTCTTT.

V gene TRBV19 combines with J gene TRBJ1-3; D gene uncertain. This CDR3 region has 15 residues. Trimming stripped 3 bases from V and 3 bases from J, with 12 bases between. The germline V gene has CDR1 LNHDA and CDR2 SQIVND (reference sequence). CDR3 loop: CASSILGRFGNTIYF. CDR3 sequence (DNA): TGTGCCAGTAGTATTCTAGGGAGGTTTGGAAACACCATATATTTT.

The genes are TRBV14 and TRBJ2-5; TRBD1 is a possible D gene (6 bases). There are 13 residues in the CDR3. Trimming removed 7 bases at V and 4 bases at J, with 13 bases between. The germline V gene has CDR1 SGHDN and CDR2 FVKESK. The chain's CDR3 is CASTQGLGETQYF. The CDR3 DNA follows: TGTGCCAGCACCCAGGGGTTAGGAGAGACCCAGTACTTC.

The V call is TRBV2, the J call TRBJ2-7; D remains unclear. V lost 5 bases and J lost 2, with 7 bases in between. Germline V CDR1 and CDR2: SNHLY, FYNNEI. The CDR3 contains 12 residues. The CDR3 DNA reads as TGTGCCAGCAGTCGACGGACCTACGAGCAGTACTTC. This sequence encodes CASSRRTYEQYF.

This clone came up once. CDR3 region: CASSRGTTSGANVLTF. CDR3 bases: TGTGCCAGCTCACGTGGGACCACCTCTGGGGCCAACGTCCTGACTTTC. The rearrangement links TRBV18 to TRBJ2-6; D could derive from TRBD1 or TRBD2 (5 bases each). The CDR3 sequence is 16 residues long. Germline V gives CDR1 KGHSH, CDR2 LQKENI. V shed 4 bases and J shed 0 bases, with 10 bases lying between them.

The chain has TRBV19 and TRBJ1-4; D may be TRBD1 (5 bases). Germline CDR1 is LNHDA and CDR2 is SQIVND (reference sequence). Trimming took 1 base from V and 7 from J, leaving 16 bases between them. This CDR3 is built from 16 residues. In nucleotides, the CDR3 is TGTGCCAGTAGTATAGCTTTCGGGGGATTCGGTGAAAAACTGTTTTTT. This sequence encodes CASSIAFGGFGEKLFF.

This clone turned up a few times. The gene calls are TRBV9 and TRBJ2-2; D not certain. The CDR3 spans 18 residues. Germline values: CDR1 SGDLS, CDR2 YYNGEE. The ends were cut back, 0 bases at V and 1 base at J, with 16 bases in the middle. CDR3 loop: CASSVGPGYRQNTGELFF. CDR3 nucleotides: TGTGCCAGCAGCGTAGGCCCTGGGTATAGGCAGAACACCGGGGAGCTGTTTTTT.

A few counts support this clone. The chain links TRBV9 to TRBJ2-1; 12 nucleotides match TRBD2. The CDR3 covers 17 residues. The V gene end was trimmed by 4 bases and the J gene end by 3 bases; junction bases not matched to a gene: 8. Germline values: CDR1 SGDLS, CDR2 YYNGEE. The CDR3 nucleotides are TGTGCCAGCAGCAAGGGACTAGCGGGCTCCGACTACAATGAGCAGTTCTTC. The encoded protein is CASSKGLAGSDYNEQFF.

DNA for the CDR3: TGTGCCAGCAGTCTATACCTCACAGGGGGCTATGGCTACACCTTC. Protein sequence: CASSLYLTGGYGYTF. This chain joins TRBV6-4 and TRBJ1-2; 8 bases fit TRBD1. Germline V lookup: CDR1 MRHNA, CDR2 SNTAGT. The CDR3 sequence is 15 residues long. The V segment lost 5 bases and the J segment 4 bases; nucleotides outside the gene matches: 9.

As to this clone: Because it lacks the conserved phenylalanine or tryptophan at the end, this CDR3 is likely a read error. V gene TRBV27 combines with J gene TRBJ1-6; no clear D gene. Germline V CDR1 and CDR2: MNHEY, SMNVEV (reference sequence). This CDR3 has 10 residues. Trimming shortened V by 9 bases and J by 7 bases, and 4 bases separated the two germline ends. The CDR3 nucleotides are TGTGCCAGGGAAAATTCACCCCTCCACCTT. Translated: CARENSPLHL.

V usage is TRBV5-1 and J usage is TRBJ1-5; 10 positions match TRBD1. This CDR3 region has 15 residues. Germline V gene sequence: CDR1 SGHRS, CDR2 YFSETQ. J was trimmed by 5 bases and V by 3 bases; bases with no gene match: 5. The CDR3 loop reads CASSSGTGVDQPQHF. CDR3 DNA sequence: TGCGCCAGCAGCTCCGGGACAGGGGTTGATCAGCCCCAGCATTTT.